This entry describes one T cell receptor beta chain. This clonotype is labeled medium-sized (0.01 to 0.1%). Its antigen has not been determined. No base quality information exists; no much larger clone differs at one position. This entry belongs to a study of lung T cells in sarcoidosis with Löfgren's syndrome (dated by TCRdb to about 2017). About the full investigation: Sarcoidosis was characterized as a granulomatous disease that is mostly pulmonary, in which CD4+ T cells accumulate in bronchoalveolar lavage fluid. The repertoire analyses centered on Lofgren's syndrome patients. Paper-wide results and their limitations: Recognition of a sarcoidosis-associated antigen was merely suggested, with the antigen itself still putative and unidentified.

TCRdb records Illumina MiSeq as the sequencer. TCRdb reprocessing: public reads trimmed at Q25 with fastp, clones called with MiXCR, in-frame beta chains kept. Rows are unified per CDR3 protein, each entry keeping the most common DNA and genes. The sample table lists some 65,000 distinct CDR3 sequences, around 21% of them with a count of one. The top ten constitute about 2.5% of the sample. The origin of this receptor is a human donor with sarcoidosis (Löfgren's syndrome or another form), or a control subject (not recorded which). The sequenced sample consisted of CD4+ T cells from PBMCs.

The DNA sequence is given as TGTGCCAGCAGTGGGACTAGCGATACGCAGTATTTT. Translation gives CASSGTSDTQYF. Here the chain combines TRBV6-1 and TRBJ2-3, with 8 middle bases fitting TRBD2. The CDR3 holds 12 amino acids from the cysteine to the phenylalanine. Of all the DNA, just the CDR3 is kept, 36 bases in frame from base 1. CDR1 and CDR2, looked up from the germline V gene, are MNHNS and SASEGT. Trimming accounts for 4 bases at V and 6 bases at J, while the number of junction bases matched to no gene is 0.